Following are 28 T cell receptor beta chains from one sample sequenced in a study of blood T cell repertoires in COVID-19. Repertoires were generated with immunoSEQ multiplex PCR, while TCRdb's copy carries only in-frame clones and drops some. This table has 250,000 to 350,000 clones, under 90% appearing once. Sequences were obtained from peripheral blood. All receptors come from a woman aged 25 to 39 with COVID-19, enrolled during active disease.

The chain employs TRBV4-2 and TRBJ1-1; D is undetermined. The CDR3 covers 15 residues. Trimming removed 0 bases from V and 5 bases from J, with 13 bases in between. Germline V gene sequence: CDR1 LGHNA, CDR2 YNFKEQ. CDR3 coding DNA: TGTGCCAGCAGCCAAGATCGGACTTTGGAGACTGAAGCTTTCTTT. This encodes CASSQDRTLETEAFF.

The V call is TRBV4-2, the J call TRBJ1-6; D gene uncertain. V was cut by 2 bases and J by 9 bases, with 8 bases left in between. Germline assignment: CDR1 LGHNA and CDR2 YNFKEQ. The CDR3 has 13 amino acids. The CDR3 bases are TGTGCCAGCAGCCAACTGGGAGGTTCACCCCTCCACTTT. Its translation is CASSQLGGSPLHF.

The CDR3 DNA follows: TGTGCCAGCAGCGTAGATCACAGTCAAGAGACCCAGTACTTC. Amino acid sequence: CASSVDHSQETQYF. The chain joins TRBV9 to TRBJ2-5, with no clear D. CDR1 SGDLS and CDR2 YYNGEE come from the germline V gene. The length of the CDR3 is 14 residues. The ends were cut back, 0 bases at V and 2 bases at J, with 8 bases in the middle. The full variable domain, completed using reference TRBV9 and TRBJ2-5, is DSGVTQTPKHLITATGQRVTLRCSPRSGDLSVYWYQQSLDQGLQFLIQYYNGEERAKGNILERFSAQQFPDLHSELNLSSLELGDSALYFCASSVDHSQETQYFGPGTRLLVL.

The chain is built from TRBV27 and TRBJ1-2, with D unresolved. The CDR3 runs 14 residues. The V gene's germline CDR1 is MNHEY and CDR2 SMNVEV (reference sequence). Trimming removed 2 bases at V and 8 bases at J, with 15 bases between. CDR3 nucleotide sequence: TGTGCCAGCAGTTTAAACCGACTGGCGGGAGGCTACACCTTC. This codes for CASSLNRLAGGYTF.

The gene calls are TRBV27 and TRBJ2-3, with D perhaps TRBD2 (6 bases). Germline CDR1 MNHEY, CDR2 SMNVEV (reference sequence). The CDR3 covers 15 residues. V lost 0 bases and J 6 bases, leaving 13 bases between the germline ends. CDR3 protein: CASSLSGLARDTQYF. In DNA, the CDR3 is TGTGCCAGCAGTTTATCGGGGCTAGCGAGGGATACGCAGTATTTT.

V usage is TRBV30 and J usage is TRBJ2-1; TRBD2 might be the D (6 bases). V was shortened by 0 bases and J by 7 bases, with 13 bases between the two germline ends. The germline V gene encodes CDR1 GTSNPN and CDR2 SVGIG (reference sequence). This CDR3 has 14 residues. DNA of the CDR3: TGTGCCTGGAGTGTACAACTAGCACCTAATGAGCAGTTCTTC. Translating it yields CAWSVQLAPNEQFF. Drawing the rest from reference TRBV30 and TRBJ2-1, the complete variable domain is SQTIHQWPATLVQPVGSPLSLECTVEGTSNPNLYWYRQAAGRGLQLLFYSVGIGQISSEVPQNLSASRPQDRQFILSSKKLLLSDSGFYLCAWSVQLAPNEQFFGPGTRLTVL.

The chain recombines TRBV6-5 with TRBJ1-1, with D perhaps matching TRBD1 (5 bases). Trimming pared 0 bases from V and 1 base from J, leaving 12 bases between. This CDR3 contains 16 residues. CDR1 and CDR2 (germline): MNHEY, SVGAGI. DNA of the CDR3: TGTGCCAGCAGTTACTCGGCGGGACGGAGGAACACTGAAGCTTTCTTT. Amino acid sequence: CASSYSAGRRNTEAFF.

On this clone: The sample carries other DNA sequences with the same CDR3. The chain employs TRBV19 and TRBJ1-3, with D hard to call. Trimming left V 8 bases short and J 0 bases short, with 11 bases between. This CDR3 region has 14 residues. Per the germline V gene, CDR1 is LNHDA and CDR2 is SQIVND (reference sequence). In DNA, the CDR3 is TGTGCCAGTTCGAGAGGGAGCTCTGGAAACACCATATATTTT. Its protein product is CASSRGSSGNTIYF.

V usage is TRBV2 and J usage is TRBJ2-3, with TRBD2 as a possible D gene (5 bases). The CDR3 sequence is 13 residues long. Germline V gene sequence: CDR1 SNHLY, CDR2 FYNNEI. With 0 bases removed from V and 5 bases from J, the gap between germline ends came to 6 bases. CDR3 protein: CASSEAEGDTQYF. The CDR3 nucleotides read TGTGCCAGCAGTGAAGCAGAGGGAGATACGCAGTATTTT.

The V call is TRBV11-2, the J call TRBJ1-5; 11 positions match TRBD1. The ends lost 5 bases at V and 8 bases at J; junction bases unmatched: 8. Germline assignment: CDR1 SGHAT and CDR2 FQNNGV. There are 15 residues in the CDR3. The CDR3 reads CASSPRDRGREPQHF. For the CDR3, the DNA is TGTGCCAGCAGCCCCAGGGACAGGGGGAGGGAGCCCCAGCATTTT.

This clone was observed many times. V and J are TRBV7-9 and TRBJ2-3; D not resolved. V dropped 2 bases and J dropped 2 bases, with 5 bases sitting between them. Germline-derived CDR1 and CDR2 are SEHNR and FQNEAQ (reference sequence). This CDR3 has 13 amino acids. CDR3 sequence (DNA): TGTGCCAGCAGCTTATTCGTCACAGATACGCAGTATTTT. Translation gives CASSLFVTDTQYF. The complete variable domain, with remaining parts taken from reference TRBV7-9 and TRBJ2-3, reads DTGVSQNPRHKITKRGQNVTFRCDPISEHNRLYWYRQTLGQGPEFLTYFQNEAQLEKSRLLSDRFSAERPKGSFSTLEIQRTEQGDSAMYLCASSLFVTDTQYFGPGTRLTVL.

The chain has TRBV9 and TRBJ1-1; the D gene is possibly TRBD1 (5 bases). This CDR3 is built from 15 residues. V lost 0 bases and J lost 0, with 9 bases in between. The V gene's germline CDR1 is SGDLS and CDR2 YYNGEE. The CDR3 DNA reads TGTGCCAGCAGCGTAGACAGGACGGTGAACACTGAAGCTTTCTTT. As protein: CASSVDRTVNTEAFF.

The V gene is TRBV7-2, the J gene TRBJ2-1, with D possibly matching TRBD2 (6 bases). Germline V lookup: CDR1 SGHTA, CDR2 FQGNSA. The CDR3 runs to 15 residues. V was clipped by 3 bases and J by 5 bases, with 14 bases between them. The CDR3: CASSLDYVPNNEQFF. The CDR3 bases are TGTGCCAGCAGCTTGGACTATGTCCCTAACAATGAGCAGTTCTTC.

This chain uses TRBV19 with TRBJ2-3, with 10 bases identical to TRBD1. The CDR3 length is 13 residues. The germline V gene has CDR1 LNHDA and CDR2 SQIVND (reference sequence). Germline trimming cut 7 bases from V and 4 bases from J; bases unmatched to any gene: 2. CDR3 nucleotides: TGTGCCAGTAAGACAGGGGGCTCAGATACGCAGTATTTT. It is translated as CASKTGGSDTQYF.

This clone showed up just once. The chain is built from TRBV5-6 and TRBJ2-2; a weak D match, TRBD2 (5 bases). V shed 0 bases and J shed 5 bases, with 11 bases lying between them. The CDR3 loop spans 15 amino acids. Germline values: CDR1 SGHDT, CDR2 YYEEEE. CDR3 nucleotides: TGTGCCAGCAGCTTGGCCGGCCGAGGGACCGGGGAGCTGTTTTTT. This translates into CASSLAGRGTGELFF.

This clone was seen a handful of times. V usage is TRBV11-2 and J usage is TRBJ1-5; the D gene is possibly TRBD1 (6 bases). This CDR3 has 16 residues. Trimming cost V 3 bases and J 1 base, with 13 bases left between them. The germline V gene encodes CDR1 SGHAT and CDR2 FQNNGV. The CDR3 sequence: CASSLREQGSNQPQHF. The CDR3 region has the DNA TGTGCCAGCAGCTTGCGCGAACAGGGAAGCAATCAGCCCCAGCATTTT.

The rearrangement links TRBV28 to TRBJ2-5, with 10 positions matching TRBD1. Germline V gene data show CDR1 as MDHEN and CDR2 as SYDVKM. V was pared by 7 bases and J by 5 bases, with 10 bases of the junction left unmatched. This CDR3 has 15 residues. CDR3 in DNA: TGTGCCAGCAACCAAGGGACAGGGGATGCGGAGACCCAGTACTTC. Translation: CASNQGTGDAETQYF.

In DNA, the CDR3 is TGTGCCAGCTCGTCGCCCGGGACAGGCCGGTACGAGCAGTACTTC. This encodes CASSSPGTGRYEQYF. The rearrangement joins TRBV18 to TRBJ2-7; 8 bases map to TRBD1. J was trimmed by 4 bases and V by 6 bases; bases with no gene match: 11. Germline lookup yields CDR1 KGHSH and CDR2 LQKENI. This CDR3 is built from 15 residues.

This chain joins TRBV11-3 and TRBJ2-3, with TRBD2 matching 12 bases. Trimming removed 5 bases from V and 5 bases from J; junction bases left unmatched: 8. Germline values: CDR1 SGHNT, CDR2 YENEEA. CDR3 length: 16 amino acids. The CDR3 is CASSLTSGRGIDTQYF. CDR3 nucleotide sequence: TGTGCCAGCAGCCTGACTAGCGGGAGAGGGATAGATACGCAGTATTTT.

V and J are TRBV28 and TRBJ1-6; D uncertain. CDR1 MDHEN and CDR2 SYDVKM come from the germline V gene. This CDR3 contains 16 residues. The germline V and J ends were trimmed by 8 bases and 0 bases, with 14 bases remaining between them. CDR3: CASGETWSSYNSPLHF. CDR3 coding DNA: TGTGCCAGCGGGGAGACTTGGAGCTCCTATAATTCACCCCTCCACTTT.

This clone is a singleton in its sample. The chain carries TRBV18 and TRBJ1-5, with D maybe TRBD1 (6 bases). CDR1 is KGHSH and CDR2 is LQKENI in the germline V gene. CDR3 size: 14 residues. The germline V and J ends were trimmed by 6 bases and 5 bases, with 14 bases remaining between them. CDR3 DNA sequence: TGTGCCAGCTCGATGGGGGCGAGGGATCAGCCCCAGCATTTT. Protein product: CASSMGARDQPQHF.

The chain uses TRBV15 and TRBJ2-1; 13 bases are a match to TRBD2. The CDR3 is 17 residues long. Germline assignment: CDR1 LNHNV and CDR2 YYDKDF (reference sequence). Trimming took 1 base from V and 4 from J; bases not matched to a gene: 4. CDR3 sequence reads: CATSRGGLAGTYNEQFF. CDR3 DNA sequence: TGTGCCACCAGCAGAGGGGGACTAGCGGGAACGTACAATGAGCAGTTCTTC. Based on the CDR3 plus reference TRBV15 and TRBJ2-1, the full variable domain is DAMVIQNPRYQVTQFGKPVTLSCSQTLNHNVMYWYQQKSSQAPKLLFHYYDKDFNNEADTPDNFQSRRPNTSFCFLDIRSPGLGDTAMYLCATSRGGLAGTYNEQFFGPGTRLTVL.

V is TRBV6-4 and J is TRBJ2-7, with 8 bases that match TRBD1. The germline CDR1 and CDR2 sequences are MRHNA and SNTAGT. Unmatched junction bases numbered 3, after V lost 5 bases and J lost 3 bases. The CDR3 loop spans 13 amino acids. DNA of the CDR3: TGTGCCAGCAGTACCGACAGGGGCTACGAGCAGTACTTC. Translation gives CASSTDRGYEQYF.

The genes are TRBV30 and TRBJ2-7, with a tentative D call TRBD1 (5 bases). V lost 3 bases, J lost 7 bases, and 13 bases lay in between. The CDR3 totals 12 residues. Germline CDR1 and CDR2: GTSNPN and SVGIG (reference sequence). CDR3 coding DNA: TGTGCCTGGAGCATTATTCCAGGGGAGCAGTACTTC. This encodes CAWSIIPGEQYF.

CDR3 in amino acids: CASSVNRGRMGYGYTF. The CDR3 region has the DNA TGTGCCAGCAGTGTAAACAGGGGGCGCATGGGCTATGGCTACACCTTC. V and J are TRBV28 and TRBJ1-2; TRBD1 agrees at 9 bases. With V trimmed by 5 bases and J by 4 bases, 11 bases remained unmatched. The germline CDR1 and CDR2 sequences are MDHEN and SYDVKM. CDR3 size: 16 residues.

This CDR3 is CASSPGTALATNEKLFF. The CDR3, as DNA: TGTGCCAGCAGCCCCGGGACAGCCCTTGCAACTAATGAAAAACTGTTTTTT. V usage is TRBV7-8 and J usage is TRBJ1-4; TRBD1 agrees at 7 bases. In germline, CDR1 is SGHVS, CDR2 FQNEAQ. This CDR3 region has 17 residues. J gave up 0 bases and V 5 bases, and 9 bases lay outside the gene matches. The full variable domain, completed using reference TRBV7-8 and TRBJ1-4, is GAGVSQSPRYKVAKRGQDVALRCDPISGHVSLFWYQQALGQGPEFLTYFQNEAQLDKSGLPSDRFFAERPEGSVSTLKIQRTQQEDSAVYLCASSPGTALATNEKLFFGSGTQLSVL.

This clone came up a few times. The chain's CDR3 is CATSGLAGRAVSYNEQFF. CDR3 bases: TGTGCCACCTCGGGACTAGCGGGACGCGCGGTCTCCTACAATGAGCAGTTCTTC. The V call is TRBV24-1, the J call TRBJ2-1, with 13 bases aligning to TRBD2. J lost 0 bases, V lost 9 bases, and 10 bases had no gene match. CDR1 and CDR2 from the germline V gene are KGHDR and SFDVKD. The CDR3 has 18 residues.

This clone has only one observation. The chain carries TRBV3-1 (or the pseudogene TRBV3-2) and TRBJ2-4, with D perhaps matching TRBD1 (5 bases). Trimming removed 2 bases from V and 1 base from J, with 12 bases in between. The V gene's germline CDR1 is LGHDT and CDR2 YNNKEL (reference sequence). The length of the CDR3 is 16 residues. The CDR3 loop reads CASSQQGKLAKNIQYF. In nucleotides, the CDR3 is TGTGCCAGCAGCCAACAGGGAAAGCTCGCCAAAAACATTCAGTACTTC.